These T cell receptor beta chains were read from a single sample in a study of blood T cells in healthy people across ages. TCRdb re-derived calls from the 5' RACE reads in MiXCR, one entry per CDR3 protein. The top ten hold around an eighth of the sample, which has some 900,000 distinct CDR3 sequences, under 50% seen once. Sequenced: blood. These TCRs come from a man aged 30-40 years in good health. CDR3s include the opening cysteine and the closing phenylalanine or tryptophan. Fields, in order: V gene, clone size, J gene, D gene, CDR3 DNA, CDR3 protein. D genes are given only for firm matches. Clone size is shown for a subset of rows, as once, few, many or a class of expanded clone.

v_gene: TRBV4-1
abundance: NA
j_gene: TRBJ2-1
d_gene: NA
CDR3nt: TGCGCCAGCAGCCCCGGTTTGCGCCAGTTCTTC
CDR3aa: CASSPGLRQFF

v_gene: TRBV20-1
abundance: NA
j_gene: TRBJ2-5
d_gene: NA
CDR3nt: TGCAGTGCCCGGCGGCCTCATCGGGGGCAAGAGACCCAGTACTTC
CDR3aa: CSARRPHRGQETQYF

v_gene: TRBV7-3
abundance: NA
j_gene: TRBJ2-2
d_gene: NA
CDR3nt: TGTGCCAGCAGCTCTAATTTGGGGGAGCTGTTTTTT
CDR3aa: CASSSNLGELFF

v_gene: TRBV3-1
abundance: once
j_gene: TRBJ2-1
d_gene: NA
CDR3nt: TGTGCCAGCAGCCAAGATGGGTTTCGGGGGGCGCATGAGCAGTTCTTC
CDR3aa: CASSQDGFRGAHEQFF

v_gene: TRBV28
abundance: NA
j_gene: TRBJ2-5
d_gene: NA
CDR3nt: TGTGCCAGCGGCCCTACACAGAATGCGCACAATGAGCAGTACTTC
CDR3aa: CASGPTQNAHNEQYF

v_gene: TRBV2
abundance: NA
j_gene: TRBJ1-2
d_gene: TRBD1
CDR3nt: TGTGCCAGCAGTGATCCAGGGGGCAGCTATGGCTACACCTTC
CDR3aa: CASSDPGGSYGYTF

v_gene: TRBV12-3/TRBV12-4
abundance: NA
j_gene: TRBJ1-5
d_gene: NA
CDR3nt: TGTGCCAGCAAGGACGGCAATCAGCCCCAGCATTTT
CDR3aa: CASKDGNQPQHF

v_gene: TRBV5-1
abundance: NA
j_gene: TRBJ2-7
d_gene: NA
CDR3nt: TGCGCCAGCAGCTCGACGCGGCCTCGCGACGAGCAGTACTTC
CDR3aa: CASSSTRPRDEQYF

v_gene: TRBV27
abundance: NA
j_gene: TRBJ1-5
d_gene: NA
CDR3nt: TGTGCCAGCAGTGGGGGAGTGGGCAATCAGCCCCAGCATTTT
CDR3aa: CASSGGVGNQPQHF

v_gene: TRBV3-1
abundance: NA
j_gene: TRBJ2-7
d_gene: NA
CDR3nt: TGTGCCAGCAGCCTCGTGGGCCCCGGGGACGAGCAGTACTTC
CDR3aa: CASSLVGPGDEQYF

v_gene: TRBV14
abundance: NA
j_gene: TRBJ2-7
d_gene: NA
CDR3nt: TGTGCCAGCAGCCAAGTGGGTATACCCTACGAGCAGTACTTC
CDR3aa: CASSQVGIPYEQYF

v_gene: TRBV27
abundance: NA
j_gene: TRBJ2-7
d_gene: TRBD2
CDR3nt: TGTGCCAGCAGTTTGACAGCGGGGGGTACCTACGAGCAGTACTTC
CDR3aa: CASSLTAGGTYEQYF

v_gene: TRBV6-5
abundance: few
j_gene: TRBJ1-2
d_gene: NA
CDR3nt: TGTGCCAGCAGACCCTCCCCGCGGTTTAACTATGGCTACACCTTC
CDR3aa: CASRPSPRFNYGYTF

v_gene: TRBV20-1
abundance: few
j_gene: TRBJ1-6
d_gene: NA
CDR3nt: TGCAGTGCTAGCGAGGGGACAAATTCACCCCTCCACTTT
CDR3aa: CSASEGTNSPLHF

v_gene: TRBV6-1
abundance: NA
j_gene: TRBJ2-1
d_gene: NA
CDR3nt: NA
CDR3aa: CASSVGRGGDEQFFGPGTPFF

v_gene: TRBV3-1
abundance: NA
j_gene: TRBJ2-7
d_gene: TRBD2
CDR3nt: TGTGCCAGCACCGGTAGCGGGGCTGGTGAGCAGTACTTC
CDR3aa: CASTGSGAGEQYF

v_gene: TRBV3-1
abundance: NA
j_gene: TRBJ2-3
d_gene: NA
CDR3nt: TGTGCCAGCAGCACCAGGGGTTCGGATACGCAGTATTTT
CDR3aa: CASSTRGSDTQYF

v_gene: TRBV6-5
abundance: NA
j_gene: TRBJ2-1
d_gene: NA
CDR3nt: TGTGCCAGCAGTACCCGAGAGAAGTCCGCCTACAATGAGCAGTTCTTC
CDR3aa: CASSTREKSAYNEQFF

v_gene: TRBV12-3/TRBV12-4
abundance: NA
j_gene: TRBJ2-7
d_gene: TRBD2
CDR3nt: TGTGCCAGCAGAGCTTCCACTAGCGGGGTTCCCCACGAGCAGTACTTC
CDR3aa: CASRASTSGVPHEQYF

v_gene: TRBV20-1
abundance: once
j_gene: TRBJ2-7
d_gene: NA
CDR3nt: TGCAGTGCCATCACAGGGTTCGACGAGCAGTACTTC
CDR3aa: CSAITGFDEQYF

v_gene: TRBV28
abundance: once
j_gene: TRBJ1-2
d_gene: TRBD1
CDR3nt: TGTGCCAGCAGTTCACCCGGGACAGACTATGGCTACACCTTC
CDR3aa: CASSSPGTDYGYTF

v_gene: TRBV7-2
abundance: NA
j_gene: TRBJ2-1
d_gene: TRBD2
CDR3nt: TGTGCCAGCAGCTTACTGACTAGCGGGGGTAGCCCGTACAATGAGCAGTTCTTC
CDR3aa: CASSLLTSGGSPYNEQFF

v_gene: TRBV5-6
abundance: NA
j_gene: TRBJ2-5
d_gene: TRBD2
CDR3nt: TGTGCCAGCAGCACTACTAGCGAGGGGTACCAAGAGACCCAGTACTTC
CDR3aa: CASSTTSEGYQETQYF

v_gene: TRBV7-9
abundance: few
j_gene: TRBJ2-1
d_gene: NA
CDR3nt: TGTGCCAGCAGCTTAGCGGGGGGTCATGAGCAGTTCTTC
CDR3aa: CASSLAGGHEQFF

v_gene: TRBV7-2
abundance: NA
j_gene: TRBJ2-3
d_gene: TRBD2
CDR3nt: TGTGCCAGCAGCCCCACGGGCGGGAGGTCAGATACGCAGTATTTT
CDR3aa: CASSPTGGRSDTQYF

v_gene: TRBV6-2/TRBV6-3
abundance: many
j_gene: TRBJ2-1
d_gene: NA
CDR3nt: TGTGCCAGCAGTCGGAGAGACAGCAATGAGCAGTTCTTC
CDR3aa: CASSRRDSNEQFF

v_gene: TRBV6-5
abundance: once
j_gene: TRBJ2-2
d_gene: NA
CDR3nt: TGTGCCAGCAGTCCCCGGGGGGCTCGCACCGGGGAGCTGTTTTTT
CDR3aa: CASSPRGARTGELFF

v_gene: TRBV24-1
abundance: few
j_gene: TRBJ2-1
d_gene: TRBD1
CDR3nt: TGTGCCACCAGGGGACAGTTGTATGAGCAGTTCTTC
CDR3aa: CATRGQLYEQFF

v_gene: TRBV4-3
abundance: NA
j_gene: TRBJ2-3
d_gene: NA
CDR3nt: TGCGCCAGCAGCCAAGATTGGAGACCCCCGGAAGATACGCAGTATTTT
CDR3aa: CASSQDWRPPEDTQYF

v_gene: TRBV27
abundance: few
j_gene: TRBJ1-6
d_gene: NA
CDR3nt: TGTGCCAGCAGTCACGACCCAGGAGGGCCCTATAATTCACCCCTCCACTTT
CDR3aa: CASSHDPGGPYNSPLHF

v_gene: TRBV5-1
abundance: NA
j_gene: TRBJ2-3
d_gene: NA
CDR3nt: TGCGCCAGCAGCTCGGCTCAGGGGTCGGATACGCAGTATTTT
CDR3aa: CASSSAQGSDTQYF

v_gene: TRBV29-1
abundance: NA
j_gene: TRBJ2-7
d_gene: TRBD1
CDR3nt: TGCAGCGTGTTTCCCGGACAGGGGGCAGGGGAGCAGTACTTC
CDR3aa: CSVFPGQGAGEQYF

v_gene: TRBV6-1
abundance: NA
j_gene: TRBJ1-2
d_gene: TRBD1
CDR3nt: TGTGCCAGCAGTGAAGCCGGGACAGGTGACTATGGCTACACCTTC
CDR3aa: CASSEAGTGDYGYTF

v_gene: TRBV28
abundance: NA
j_gene: TRBJ2-6
d_gene: NA
CDR3nt: TGTGCCAGCAGTTCCCCGGCAGCGTCTGGGGCCAACGTCCTGACTTTC
CDR3aa: CASSSPAASGANVLTF

v_gene: TRBV6-4
abundance: NA
j_gene: TRBJ2-1
d_gene: TRBD2
CDR3nt: TGTGCCAGCAATGAAGCGGGGGGCTCACTCAATGAGCAGTTCTTC
CDR3aa: CASNEAGGSLNEQFF

v_gene: TRBV7-9
abundance: few
j_gene: TRBJ2-7
d_gene: NA
CDR3nt: TGTGCCAGCAGCCCCCAGGACGACTTACACCCGAAATTCTACGAGCAGTACTTC
CDR3aa: CASSPQDDLHPKFYEQYF

v_gene: TRBV4-2
abundance: few
j_gene: TRBJ2-3
d_gene: TRBD2
CDR3nt: TGTGCCAGCAGCCAAGATTTAATAGCGGGGACTAGCACAGATACGCAGTATTTT
CDR3aa: CASSQDLIAGTSTDTQYF

v_gene: TRBV11-1
abundance: once
j_gene: TRBJ2-7
d_gene: NA
CDR3nt: TGTGCCAGCAGCGATCTCAAGTTCGACGAGCAGTACTTC
CDR3aa: CASSDLKFDEQYF

v_gene: TRBV5-1
abundance: few
j_gene: TRBJ2-1
d_gene: NA
CDR3nt: TGCGCCAGCAGATCCGAACCTCTAGCATACAATGAGCAGTTCTTC
CDR3aa: CASRSEPLAYNEQFF

v_gene: TRBV28
abundance: NA
j_gene: TRBJ1-2
d_gene: NA
CDR3nt: TGTGCCAGCAGCCCCGAGGGTTCCACCTATGGCTACACCTTC
CDR3aa: CASSPEGSTYGYTF

v_gene: TRBV3-1
abundance: NA
j_gene: TRBJ1-1
d_gene: TRBD1
CDR3nt: TGTGCCAGCAGCCGGAGACAGGGGGCGTTCACTGAAGCTTTCTTT
CDR3aa: CASSRRQGAFTEAFF

v_gene: TRBV20-1
abundance: few
j_gene: TRBJ2-1
d_gene: TRBD1
CDR3nt: TGCAGTGGTAACAGGGGGCCATCCTACAATGAGCAGTTCTTC
CDR3aa: CSGNRGPSYNEQFF

v_gene: TRBV20-1
abundance: NA
j_gene: TRBJ2-1
d_gene: NA
CDR3nt: TGCAGTGCTAGATTGGTTGACAGGGCGGGGAGCACGGAGCAGTTCTTC
CDR3aa: CSARLVDRAGSTEQFF

v_gene: TRBV7-9
abundance: few
j_gene: TRBJ2-5
d_gene: TRBD1
CDR3nt: TGTGCCAGCAGCCCAACCGGACAGGGGGCGTACGTGGGAGAGACCCAGTACTTC
CDR3aa: CASSPTGQGAYVGETQYF

v_gene: TRBV29-1
abundance: few
j_gene: TRBJ1-5
d_gene: NA
CDR3nt: TGCAGCGTTGCTCTACAGGGTATCGGTCAGCCCCAGCATTTT
CDR3aa: CSVALQGIGQPQHF

v_gene: TRBV20-1
abundance: few
j_gene: TRBJ2-5
d_gene: TRBD2
CDR3nt: TGCAGTGCTGACGGGACTAGCGGGGCGGAGACCCAGTACTTC
CDR3aa: CSADGTSGAETQYF

v_gene: TRBV29-1
abundance: NA
j_gene: TRBJ2-3
d_gene: TRBD1
CDR3nt: TGCAGCGTTGAAGGCCAGGGGGCTGTAGAGCAGTATTTT
CDR3aa: CSVEGQGAVEQYF

v_gene: TRBV6-1
abundance: few
j_gene: TRBJ2-1
d_gene: NA
CDR3nt: TGTGCCAGCATCCCTGGAGCCAACTACAATGAGCAGTTCTTC
CDR3aa: CASIPGANYNEQFF

v_gene: TRBV4-3
abundance: few
j_gene: TRBJ2-4
d_gene: TRBD1
CDR3nt: TGCGCCAGCAGCCAAACAGGGGGCGCTAAAAACATTCAGTACTTC
CDR3aa: CASSQTGGAKNIQYF

v_gene: TRBV12-3/TRBV12-4
abundance: NA
j_gene: TRBJ2-3
d_gene: NA
CDR3nt: TGTGCCAGCACCCTAGCAAATACGCAGTATTTT
CDR3aa: CASTLANTQYF

v_gene: TRBV15
abundance: NA
j_gene: TRBJ1-2
d_gene: TRBD1
CDR3nt: TGTGCCACCAGCAGAGGACGGCAGGGGGATCTCTATGGCTACACCTTC
CDR3aa: CATSRGRQGDLYGYTF

v_gene: TRBV20-1
abundance: NA
j_gene: TRBJ2-3
d_gene: TRBD2
CDR3nt: TGCAGTGCGGACGTAGCGGGGGGGAGCACAGATACGCAGTATTTT
CDR3aa: CSADVAGGSTDTQYF

v_gene: TRBV9
abundance: once
j_gene: TRBJ2-6
d_gene: NA
CDR3nt: TGTGCCAGCAGCACGAGTCGAACAATAACCTCTGGGGCCAACGTCCTGACTTTC
CDR3aa: CASSTSRTITSGANVLTF